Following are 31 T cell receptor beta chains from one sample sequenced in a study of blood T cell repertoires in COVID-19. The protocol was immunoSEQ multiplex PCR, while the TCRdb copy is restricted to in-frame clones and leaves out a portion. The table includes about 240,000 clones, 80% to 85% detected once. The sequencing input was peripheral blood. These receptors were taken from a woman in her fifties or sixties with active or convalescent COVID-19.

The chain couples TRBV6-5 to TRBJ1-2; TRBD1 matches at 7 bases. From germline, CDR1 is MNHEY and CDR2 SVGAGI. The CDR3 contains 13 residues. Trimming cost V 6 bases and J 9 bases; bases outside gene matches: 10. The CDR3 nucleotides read TGTGCCAGCAGAGACGGACAGGAGAGGTGCTACACCTTC. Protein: CASRDGQERCYTF.

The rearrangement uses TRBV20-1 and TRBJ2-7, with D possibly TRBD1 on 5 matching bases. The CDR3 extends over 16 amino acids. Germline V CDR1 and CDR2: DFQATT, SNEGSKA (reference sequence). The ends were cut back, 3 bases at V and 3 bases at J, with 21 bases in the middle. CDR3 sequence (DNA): TGCAGTGCTAGTGACATCGGGCAGGGAAGCGACTACGAGCAGTACTTC. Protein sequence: CSASDIGQGSDYEQYF.

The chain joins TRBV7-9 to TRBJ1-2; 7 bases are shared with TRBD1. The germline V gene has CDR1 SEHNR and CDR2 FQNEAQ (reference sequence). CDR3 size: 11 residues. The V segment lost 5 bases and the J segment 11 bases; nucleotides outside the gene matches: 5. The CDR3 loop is CASSPGQKYTF. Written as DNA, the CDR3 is TGTGCCAGCAGCCCGGGACAGAAATACACCTTC.

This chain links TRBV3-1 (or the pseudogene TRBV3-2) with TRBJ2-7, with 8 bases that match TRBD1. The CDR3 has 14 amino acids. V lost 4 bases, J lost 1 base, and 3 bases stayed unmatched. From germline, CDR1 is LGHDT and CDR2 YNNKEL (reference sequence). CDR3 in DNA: TGTGCCAGCAGCCCCGGACAGGGTTCCTACGAGCAGTACTTC. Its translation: CASSPGQGSYEQYF.

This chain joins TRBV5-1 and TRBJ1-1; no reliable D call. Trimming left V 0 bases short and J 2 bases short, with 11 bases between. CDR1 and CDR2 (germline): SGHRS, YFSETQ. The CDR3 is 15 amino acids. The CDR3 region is CASSLATVGNTEAFF. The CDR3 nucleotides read TGCGCCAGCAGCTTGGCCACCGTTGGCAACACTGAAGCTTTCTTT.

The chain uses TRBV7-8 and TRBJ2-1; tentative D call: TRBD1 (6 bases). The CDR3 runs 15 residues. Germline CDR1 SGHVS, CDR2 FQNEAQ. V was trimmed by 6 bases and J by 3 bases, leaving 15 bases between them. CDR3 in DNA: TGTGCCAGCAGGCCATTACAGGGTAACTACAATGAGCAGTTCTTC. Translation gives CASRPLQGNYNEQFF.

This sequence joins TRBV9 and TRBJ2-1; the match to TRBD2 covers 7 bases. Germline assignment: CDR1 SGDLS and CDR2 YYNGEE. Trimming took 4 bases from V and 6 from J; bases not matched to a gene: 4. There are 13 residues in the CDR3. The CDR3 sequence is CASSPGGSNEQFF. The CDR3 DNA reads TGTGCCAGCAGCCCCGGCGGGAGCAATGAGCAGTTCTTC.

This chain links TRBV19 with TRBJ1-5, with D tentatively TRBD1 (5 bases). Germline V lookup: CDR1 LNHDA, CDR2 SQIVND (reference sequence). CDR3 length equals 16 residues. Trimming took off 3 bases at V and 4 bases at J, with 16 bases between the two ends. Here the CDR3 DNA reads TGTGCCAGTAGTATCTTGACAGCGAGCCTTAATCAGCCCCAGCATTTT. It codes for CASSILTASLNQPQHF.

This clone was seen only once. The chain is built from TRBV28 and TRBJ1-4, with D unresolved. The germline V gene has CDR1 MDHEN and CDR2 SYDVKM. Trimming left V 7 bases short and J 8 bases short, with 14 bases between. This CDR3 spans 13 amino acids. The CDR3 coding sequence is TGTGCCAGCACATACGGAAGGGAGGAAAAACTGTTTTTT. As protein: CASTYGREEKLFF.

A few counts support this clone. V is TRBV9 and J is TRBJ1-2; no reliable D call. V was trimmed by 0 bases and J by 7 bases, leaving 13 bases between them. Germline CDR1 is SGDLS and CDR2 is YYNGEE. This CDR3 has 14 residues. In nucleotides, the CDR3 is TGTGCCAGCAGCGTAGAGCCCGGGATGGGTGGCTACACCTTC. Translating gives CASSVEPGMGGYTF.

The CDR3 region has the DNA TGCAGCGTTGAAGGGCAGGGCGGCACTGAAGCTTTCTTT. Translating gives CSVEGQGGTEAFF. V is TRBV29-1 and J is TRBJ1-1, with D perhaps TRBD1 (5 bases). V shed 1 base and J shed 4 bases, with 10 bases lying between them. In germline, CDR1 is SQVTM, CDR2 ANQGSEA. The CDR3 is 13 residues long.

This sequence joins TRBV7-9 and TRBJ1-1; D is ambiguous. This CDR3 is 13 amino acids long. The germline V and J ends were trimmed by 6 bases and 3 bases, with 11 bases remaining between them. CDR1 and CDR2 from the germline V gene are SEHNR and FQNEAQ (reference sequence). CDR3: CASSTRTDTEAFF. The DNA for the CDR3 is TGTGCCAGCAGTACTAGGACGGACACTGAAGCTTTCTTT. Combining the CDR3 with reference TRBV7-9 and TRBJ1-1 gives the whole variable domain DTGVSQNPRHKITKRGQNVTFRCDPISEHNRLYWYRQTLGQGPEFLTYFQNEAQLEKSRLLSDRFSAERPKGSFSTLEIQRTEQGDSAMYLCASSTRTDTEAFFGQGTRLTVV.

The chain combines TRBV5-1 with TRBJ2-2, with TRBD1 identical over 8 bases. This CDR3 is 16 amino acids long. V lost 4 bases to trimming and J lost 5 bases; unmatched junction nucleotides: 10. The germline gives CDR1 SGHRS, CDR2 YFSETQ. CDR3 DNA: TGCGCCAGCAGCACTGGAGGGACAGGTCGGACCGGGGAGCTGTTTTTT. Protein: CASSTGGTGRTGELFF.

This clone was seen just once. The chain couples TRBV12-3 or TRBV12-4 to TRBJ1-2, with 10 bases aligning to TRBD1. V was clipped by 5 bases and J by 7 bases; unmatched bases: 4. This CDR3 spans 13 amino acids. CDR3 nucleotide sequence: TGTGCCAGCAGTGGACAGGGGGTAGGTGGCTACACCTTC. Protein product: CASSGQGVGGYTF.

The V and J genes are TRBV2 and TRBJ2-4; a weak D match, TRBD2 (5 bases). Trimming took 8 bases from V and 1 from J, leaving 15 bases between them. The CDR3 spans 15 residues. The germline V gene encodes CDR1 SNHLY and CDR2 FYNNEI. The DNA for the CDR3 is TGTGCCAGCTCCAGCGGATGGATCGCCAAAAACATTCAGTACTTC. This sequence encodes CASSSGWIAKNIQYF.

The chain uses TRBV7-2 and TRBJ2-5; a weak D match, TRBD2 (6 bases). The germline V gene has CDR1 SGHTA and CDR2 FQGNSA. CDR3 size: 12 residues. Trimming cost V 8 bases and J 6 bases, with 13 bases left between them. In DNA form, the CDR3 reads TGTGCCAGCGTATCTCGGGGGAAGACCCAGTACTTC. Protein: CASVSRGKTQYF.

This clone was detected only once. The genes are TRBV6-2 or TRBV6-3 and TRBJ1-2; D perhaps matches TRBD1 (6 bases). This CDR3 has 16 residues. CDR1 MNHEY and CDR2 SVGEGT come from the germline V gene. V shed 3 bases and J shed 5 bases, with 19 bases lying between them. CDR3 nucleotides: TGTGCCAGCAGTTATCCCCGAACAGAGGGGGAGTATGGCTACACCTTC. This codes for CASSYPRTEGEYGYTF.

CDR3 in DNA: TGTGCCAGCAGTTTATGGCAGGTTTATGGCTACACCTTC. It yields the protein CASSLWQVYGYTF. The chain joins TRBV12-3 or TRBV12-4 to TRBJ1-2; the D is unclear. Trimming cost V 2 bases and J 5 bases, with 9 bases left between them. The CDR3 has 13 residues.

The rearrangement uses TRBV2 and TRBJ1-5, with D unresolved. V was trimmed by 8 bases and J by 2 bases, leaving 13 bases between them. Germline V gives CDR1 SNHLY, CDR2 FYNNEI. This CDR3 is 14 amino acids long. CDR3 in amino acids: CASSRREGNQPQHF. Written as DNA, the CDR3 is TGTGCCAGCTCCCGCCGGGAGGGCAATCAGCCCCAGCATTTT.

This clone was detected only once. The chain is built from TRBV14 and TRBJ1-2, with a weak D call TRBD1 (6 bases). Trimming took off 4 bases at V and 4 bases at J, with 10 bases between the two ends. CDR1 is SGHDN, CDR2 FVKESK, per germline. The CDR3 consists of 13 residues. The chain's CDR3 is CASSLGQSYGYTF. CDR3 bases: TGTGCCAGCAGCCTCGGACAGAGCTATGGCTACACCTTC.

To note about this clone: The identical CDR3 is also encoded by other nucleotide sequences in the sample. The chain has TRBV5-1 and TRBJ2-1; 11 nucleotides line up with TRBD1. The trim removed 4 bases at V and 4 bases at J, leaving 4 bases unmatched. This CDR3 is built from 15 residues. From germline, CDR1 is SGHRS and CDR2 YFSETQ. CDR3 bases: TGCGCCAGCAGCCCCGGACAGGGGGCTTACAATGAGCAGTTCTTC. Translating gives CASSPGQGAYNEQFF.

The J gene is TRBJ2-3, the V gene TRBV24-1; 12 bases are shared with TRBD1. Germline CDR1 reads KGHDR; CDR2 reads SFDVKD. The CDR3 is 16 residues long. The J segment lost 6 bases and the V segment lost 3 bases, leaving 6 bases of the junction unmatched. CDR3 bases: TGTGCCACCAGTGATGCCGGGACAGGGGGCGGTGATACGCAGTATTTT. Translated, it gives CATSDAGTGGGDTQYF.

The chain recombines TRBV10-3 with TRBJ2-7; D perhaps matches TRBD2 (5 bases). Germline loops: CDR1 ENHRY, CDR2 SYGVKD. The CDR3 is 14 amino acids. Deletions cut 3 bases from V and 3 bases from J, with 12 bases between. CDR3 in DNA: TGTGCCATCAGTGAACTAGTGCTAGGCTACGAGCAGTACTTC. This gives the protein CAISELVLGYEQYF.

The CDR3 coding sequence is TGCGCCAGCAGCTGGACTAGCGGGGGATACAATGAGCAGTTCTTC. This encodes CASSWTSGGYNEQFF. The chain joins TRBV5-1 to TRBJ2-1, with 13 positions matching TRBD2. From germline, CDR1 is SGHRS and CDR2 YFSETQ. There are 15 residues in the CDR3. With 3 bases clipped from V and 4 bases from J, the junction kept 1 base outside the gene matches.

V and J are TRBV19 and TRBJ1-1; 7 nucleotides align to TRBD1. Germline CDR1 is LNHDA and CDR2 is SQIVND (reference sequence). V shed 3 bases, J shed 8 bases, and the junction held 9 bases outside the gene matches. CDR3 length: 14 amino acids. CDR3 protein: CASSIRVQGGEAFF. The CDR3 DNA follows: TGTGCCAGTAGTATTCGCGTTCAGGGGGGAGAAGCTTTCTTT.

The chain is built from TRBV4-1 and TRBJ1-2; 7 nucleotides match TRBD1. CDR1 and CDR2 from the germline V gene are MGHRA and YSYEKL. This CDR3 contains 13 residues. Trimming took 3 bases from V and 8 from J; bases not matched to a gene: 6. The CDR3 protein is CASSHGTVRGYTF. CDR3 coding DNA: TGCGCCAGCAGCCATGGGACAGTGCGAGGCTACACCTTC.

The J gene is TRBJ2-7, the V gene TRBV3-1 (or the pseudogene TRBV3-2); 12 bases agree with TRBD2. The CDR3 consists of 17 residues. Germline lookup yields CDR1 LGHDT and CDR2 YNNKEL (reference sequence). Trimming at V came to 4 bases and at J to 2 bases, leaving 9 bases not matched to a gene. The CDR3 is CASSPKGLAGTPYEQYF. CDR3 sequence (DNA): TGTGCCAGCAGCCCTAAAGGACTAGCGGGGACACCCTACGAGCAGTACTTC.

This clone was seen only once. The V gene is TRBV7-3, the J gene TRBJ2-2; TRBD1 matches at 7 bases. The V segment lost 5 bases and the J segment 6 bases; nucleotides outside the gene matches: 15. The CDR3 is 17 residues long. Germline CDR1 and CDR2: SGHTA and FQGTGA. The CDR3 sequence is CASSAQGVSRDAGELFF. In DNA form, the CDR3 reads TGTGCCAGCAGCGCCCAGGGGGTATCTCGGGACGCCGGGGAGCTGTTTTTT.

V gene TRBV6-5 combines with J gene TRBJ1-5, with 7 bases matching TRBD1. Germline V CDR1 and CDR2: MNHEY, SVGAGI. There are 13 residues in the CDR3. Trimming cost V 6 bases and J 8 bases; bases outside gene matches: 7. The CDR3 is CASSLWQGEPQHF. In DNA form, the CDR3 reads TGTGCCAGCAGCCTATGGCAGGGGGAGCCCCAGCATTTT.

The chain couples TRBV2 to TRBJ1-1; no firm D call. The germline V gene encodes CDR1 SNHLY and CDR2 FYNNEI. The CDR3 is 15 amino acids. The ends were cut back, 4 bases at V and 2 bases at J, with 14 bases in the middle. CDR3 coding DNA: TGTGCCAGCAGTGCCCATAGCGGGCGAAACACTGAAGCTTTCTTT. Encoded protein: CASSAHSGRNTEAFF.

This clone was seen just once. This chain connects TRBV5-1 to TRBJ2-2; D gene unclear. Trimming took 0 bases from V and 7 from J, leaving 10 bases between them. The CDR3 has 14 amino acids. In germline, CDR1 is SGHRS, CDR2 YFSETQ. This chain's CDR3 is CASSLGQVVGELFF. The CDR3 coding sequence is TGCGCCAGCAGCTTGGGGCAGGTGGTCGGGGAGCTGTTTTTT.